The clone carrying this TCR beta chain was observed once. The antigen is unknown. PCR used 60 Vbeta primers and 13 Jbeta primers. Using immunoSEQ multiplex PCR, the repertoire was profiled, and TCRdb retains in-frame clones only, with some absent. The table shows 150,000 to 200,000 clones, with nearly 80% occurring only once. These data come from a study of cytomegalovirus exposure and HLA in healthy donors. Findings and caveats of the study: Researchers left out some V segments, among them TRBV6-2 and TRBV6-3, as indistinguishable.

After removal of 2 bases from V and 1 base from J, the junction contained 6 bases not matched to a gene. Germline lookup yields CDR1 MGHRA and CDR2 YSYEKL. The CDR3 length is 18 residues. J is TRBJ2-6 and V is TRBV4-1; 9 bases line up with TRBD1. Sequencing was performed on PBMCs. The clonotype comes from a young man in good health and CMV-seropositive. The CDR3 loop reads CASSQQQGASSGANVLTF. CDR3 bases: TGCGCCAGCAGCCAACAACAGGGGGCTTCTTCTGGGGCCAACGTCCTGACTTTC.